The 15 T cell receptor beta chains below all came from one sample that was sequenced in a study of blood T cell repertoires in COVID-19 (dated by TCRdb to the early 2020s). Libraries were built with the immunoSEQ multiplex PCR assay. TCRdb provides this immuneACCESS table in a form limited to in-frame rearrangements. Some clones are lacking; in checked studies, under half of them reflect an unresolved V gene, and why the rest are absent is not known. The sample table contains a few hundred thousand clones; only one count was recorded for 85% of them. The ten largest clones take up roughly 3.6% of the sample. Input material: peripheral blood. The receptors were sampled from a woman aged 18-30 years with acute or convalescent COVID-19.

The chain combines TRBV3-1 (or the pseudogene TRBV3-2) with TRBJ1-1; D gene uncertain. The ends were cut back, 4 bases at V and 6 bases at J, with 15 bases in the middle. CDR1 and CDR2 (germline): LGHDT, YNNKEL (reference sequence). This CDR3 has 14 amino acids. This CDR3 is CASSLGEGIPEAFF. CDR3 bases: TGTGCCAGCAGCCTCGGGGAGGGAATTCCTGAAGCTTTCTTT.

CDR3 sequence: CASSIIAGGYEQYF. Here the CDR3 DNA reads TGTGCCAGTAGTATCATAGCGGGAGGGTACGAGCAGTACTTC. This sequence joins TRBV19 and TRBJ2-7; 11 bases match TRBD2. The trim removed 3 bases at V and 4 bases at J, leaving 2 bases unmatched. Germline loops: CDR1 LNHDA, CDR2 SQIVND (reference sequence). This CDR3 region has 14 residues.

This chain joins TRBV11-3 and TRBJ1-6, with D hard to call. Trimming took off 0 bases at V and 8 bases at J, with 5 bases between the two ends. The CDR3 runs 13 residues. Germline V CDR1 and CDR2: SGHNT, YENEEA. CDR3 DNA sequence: TGTGCCAGCAGCTTAGATCAGGATTCACCCCTCCACTTT. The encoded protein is CASSLDQDSPLHF.

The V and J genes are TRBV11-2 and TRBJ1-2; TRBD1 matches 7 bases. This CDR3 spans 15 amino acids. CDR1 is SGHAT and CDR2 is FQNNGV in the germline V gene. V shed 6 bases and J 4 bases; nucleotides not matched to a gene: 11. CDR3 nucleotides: TGTGCCAGCAGAACGACCGGGACAGAGCTCTATGGCTACACCTTC. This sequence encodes CASRTTGTELYGYTF.

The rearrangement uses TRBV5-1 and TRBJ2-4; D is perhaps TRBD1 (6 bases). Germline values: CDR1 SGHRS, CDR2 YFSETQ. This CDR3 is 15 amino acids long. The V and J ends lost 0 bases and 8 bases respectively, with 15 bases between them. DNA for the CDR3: TGCGCCAGCAGCTTGGCCGGGACCTCAGGGGACATTCAGTACTTC. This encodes CASSLAGTSGDIQYF.

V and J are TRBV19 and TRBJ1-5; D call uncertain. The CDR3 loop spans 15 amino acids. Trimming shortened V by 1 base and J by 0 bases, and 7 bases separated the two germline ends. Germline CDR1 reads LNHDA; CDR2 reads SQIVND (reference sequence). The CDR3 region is CASSIVADSNQPQHF. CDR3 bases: TGTGCCAGTAGTATAGTCGCGGATAGCAATCAGCCCCAGCATTTT.

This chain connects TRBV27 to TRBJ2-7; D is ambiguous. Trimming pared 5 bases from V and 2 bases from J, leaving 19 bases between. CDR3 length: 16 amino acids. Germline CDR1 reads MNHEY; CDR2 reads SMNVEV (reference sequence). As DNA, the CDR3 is TGTGCCAGCAGTCCTGGTAGAGGCCGACTGACCTACGAGCAGTACTTC. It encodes CASSPGRGRLTYEQYF.

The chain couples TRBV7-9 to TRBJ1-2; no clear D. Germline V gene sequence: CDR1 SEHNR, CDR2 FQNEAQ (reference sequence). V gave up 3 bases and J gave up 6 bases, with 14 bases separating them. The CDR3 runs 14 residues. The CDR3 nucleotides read TGTGCCAGCAGCTTGGCAATAGCGGAGGATGGCTACACCTTC. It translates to CASSLAIAEDGYTF.

The CDR3 is CASSLGLAEETQYF. CDR3 sequence (DNA): TGTGCCAGCAGTTTGGGACTAGCGGAGGAGACGCAGTATTTT. The chain carries TRBV28 and TRBJ2-3, with TRBD2 matching 11 bases. Trimming removed 3 bases from V and 9 bases from J; junction bases left unmatched: 5. CDR1 and CDR2 (germline): MDHEN, SYDVKM. The CDR3 extends over 14 amino acids.

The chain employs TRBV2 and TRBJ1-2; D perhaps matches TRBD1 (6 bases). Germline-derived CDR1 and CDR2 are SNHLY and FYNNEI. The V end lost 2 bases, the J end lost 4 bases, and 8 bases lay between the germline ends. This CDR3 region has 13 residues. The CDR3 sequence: CASSERGSYGYTF. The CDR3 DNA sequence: TGTGCCAGCAGTGAAAGGGGGTCCTATGGCTACACCTTC.

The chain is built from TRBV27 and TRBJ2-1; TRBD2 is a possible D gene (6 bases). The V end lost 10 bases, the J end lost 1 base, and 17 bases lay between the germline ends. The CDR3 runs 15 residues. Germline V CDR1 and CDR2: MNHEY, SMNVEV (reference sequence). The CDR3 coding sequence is TGTGCCACCTCGGGACTGCCCTCATCCTACAATGAGCAGTTCTTC. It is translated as CATSGLPSSYNEQFF.

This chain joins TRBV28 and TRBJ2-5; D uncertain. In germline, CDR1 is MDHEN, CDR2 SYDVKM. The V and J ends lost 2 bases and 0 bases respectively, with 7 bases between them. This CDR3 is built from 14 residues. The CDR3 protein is CASSLDLNQETQYF. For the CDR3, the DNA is TGTGCCAGCAGTTTAGACTTAAACCAAGAGACCCAGTACTTC.

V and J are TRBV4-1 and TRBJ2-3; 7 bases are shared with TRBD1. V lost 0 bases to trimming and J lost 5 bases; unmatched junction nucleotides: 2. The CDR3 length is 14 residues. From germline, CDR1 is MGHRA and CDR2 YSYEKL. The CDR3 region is CASSQDPGGDTQYF. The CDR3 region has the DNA TGCGCCAGCAGCCAAGACCCAGGGGGAGATACGCAGTATTTT.

The CDR3 DNA sequence: TGTGCCAGCGGGACAGGGGGCGATTCACCCCTCCACTTT. Amino acids: CASGTGGDSPLHF. The V and J genes are TRBV2 and TRBJ1-6; 12 bases agree with TRBD1. The germline CDR1 and CDR2 sequences are SNHLY and FYNNEI. The CDR3 runs 13 residues. The V and J ends lost 8 bases and 8 bases, in that order; junction bases with no gene match: 1.

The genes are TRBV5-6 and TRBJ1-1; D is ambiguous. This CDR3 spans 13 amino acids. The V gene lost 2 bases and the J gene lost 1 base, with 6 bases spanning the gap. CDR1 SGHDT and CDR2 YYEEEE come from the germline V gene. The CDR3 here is CASSFGPNTEAFF. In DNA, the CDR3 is TGTGCCAGCAGCTTTGGCCCGAACACTGAAGCTTTCTTT.